The rows below give T cell receptor beta chains drawn from one sample of a study of beta chain features in type 1 diabetes. The table came from immunoSEQ multiplex PCR; TCRdb's copy has only in-frame clones and leaves some out. This table has hundreds of thousands of clones, about a sixth appearing once. Material: naive CD4+ T cells from blood. These receptors all come from a woman younger than 35 in good health. CDR3s include the opening cysteine and the closing phenylalanine or tryptophan.

14,TRBJ2-2,TRBV11-1,CASSPHTTSGELFF
13,TRBJ2-5,TRBV9,CASSVGGRETQYF
15,TRBJ2-2,TRBV28,CASSPGTKNTGELFF
12,TRBJ2-7,TRBV7-2,CASSVQGYEQYF
13,TRBJ1-5,TRBV7-2,CASSPNTAGPQHF
15,TRBJ2-3,TRBV10-3,CATGSQPPGSDTQYF
14,TRBJ2-1,TRBV7-2,CASILGQGRNEQFF
17,TRBJ1-4,TRBV21-1,CASSPRDLRGPGEKLFF
14,TRBJ2-3,TRBV7-9,CASSLSGRGDTQYF
16,TRBJ2-6,TRBV19,CASSFSGRHGANVLTF
16,TRBJ1-2,TRBV18,CASSPSNRGGNYGYTF
15,TRBJ1-2,TRBV4-2,CASSQYYRGNYGYTF
14,TRBJ2-2,TRBV10-3,CAIGTGPRRGELFF
14,TRBJ2-5,TRBV19,CASSRLPGEETQYF
14,TRBJ1-5,TRBV7-6,CASSLGVGDQPQHF
14,TRBJ2-5,TRBV6-1,CASLLGGLQETQYF
14,TRBJ1-5,TRBV25-1,CASSPTGVRQPQHF
14,TRBJ2-7,TRBV19,CASRARGVTYEQYF
12,TRBJ1-1,TRBV5-1,CASSQEGAEAFF
13,TRBJ1-2,TRBV10-3,CAIRAGTVYGYTF
18,TRBJ1-6,TRBV25-1,CASSDHPRGSSYNSPLHF
15,TRBJ2-1,TRBV25-1,CASSSTSGGYNEQFF
14,TRBJ1-2,TRBV28,CASSLGQGVGGYTF
18,TRBJ2-6,TRBV27,CASTRRAGGSSGANVLTF
14,TRBJ1-5,TRBV2,CASSVTDSNQPQHF
13,TRBJ2-1,TRBV7-2,CASSLFHYNEQFF
14,TRBJ2-1,TRBV7-8,CASSRMTDSNEQFF
13,TRBJ1-3,TRBV28,CATRQGSGNTIYF
11,TRBJ2-1,TRBV28,CASSLYGEQFF
16,TRBJ2-7,TRBV4-2,CASSQVFGDRPYEQYF
15,TRBJ2-1,TRBV28,CASRRTGHAYNEQFF
15,TRBJ2-1,TRBV5-4,CASSSGLAGFNEQFF
15,TRBJ2-1,TRBV28,CASGTGTSLRNEQFF
14,TRBJ2-2,TRBV11-3,CASSLGSGTGELFF